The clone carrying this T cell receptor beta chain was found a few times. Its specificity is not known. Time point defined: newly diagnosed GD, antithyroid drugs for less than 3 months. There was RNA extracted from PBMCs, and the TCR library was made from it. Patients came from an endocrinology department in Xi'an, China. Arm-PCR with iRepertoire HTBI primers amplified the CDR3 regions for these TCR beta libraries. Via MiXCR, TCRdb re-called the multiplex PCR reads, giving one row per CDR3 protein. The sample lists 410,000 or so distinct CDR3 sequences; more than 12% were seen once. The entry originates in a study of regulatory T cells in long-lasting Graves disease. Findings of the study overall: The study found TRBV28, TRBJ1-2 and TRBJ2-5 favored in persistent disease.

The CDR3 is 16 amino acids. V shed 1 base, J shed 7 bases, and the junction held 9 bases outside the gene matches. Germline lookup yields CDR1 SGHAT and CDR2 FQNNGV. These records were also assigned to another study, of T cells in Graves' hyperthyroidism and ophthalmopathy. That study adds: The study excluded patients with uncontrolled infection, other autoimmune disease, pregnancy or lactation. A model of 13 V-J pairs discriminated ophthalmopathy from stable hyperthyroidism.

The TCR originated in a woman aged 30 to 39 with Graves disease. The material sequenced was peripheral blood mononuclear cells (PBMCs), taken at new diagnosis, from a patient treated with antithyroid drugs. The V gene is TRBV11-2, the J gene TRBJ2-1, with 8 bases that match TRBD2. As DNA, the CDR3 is TGTGCCAGCAGCTTAGGTAGGCAGAGCGGGAGAAATGAGCAGTTCTTC. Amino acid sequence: CASSLGRQSGRNEQFF. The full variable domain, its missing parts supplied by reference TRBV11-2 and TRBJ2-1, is EAGVAQSPRYKIIEKRQSVAFWCNPISGHATLYWYQQILGQGPKLLIQFQNNGVVDDSQLPKDRFSAERLKGVDSTLKIQPAKLEDSAVYLCASSLGRQSGRNEQFFGPGTRLTVL.